The 5 T cell receptor beta chains presented below share a single source sample, sequenced in a study of cytomegalovirus exposure and HLA in healthy donors. With 60 Vbeta and 13 Jbeta primers, the PCR was carried out. TCRdb keeps only in-frame clones here, not all; method: immunoSEQ multiplex PCR. The profile shows 110,000 or so clones, more than 70% of them singletons. Sequenced sample: PBMCs. These receptors were collected from a man younger than 40 in good health and CMV-seronegative.

The chain is built from TRBV28 and TRBJ2-7, with D possibly being TRBD2 (6 bases). This CDR3 contains 11 residues. Germline loops: CDR1 MDHEN, CDR2 SYDVKM. V lost 8 bases and J 4 bases, leaving 9 bases between the germline ends. The CDR3: CASEGGYEQYF. In DNA form, the CDR3 reads TGTGCCAGCGAGGGAGGATACGAGCAGTACTTC.

CDR3: CASSAGGLNAGETQYF. The CDR3 bases are TGTGCCAGCAGCGCCGGTGGGCTAAATGCTGGCGAGACCCAGTACTTC. The chain is built from TRBV9 and TRBJ2-5; D remains ambiguous. Germline V CDR1 and CDR2: SGDLS, YYNGEE. V was cut by 3 bases and J by 5 bases, with 20 bases left in between. The CDR3 has 16 amino acids. Combining the CDR3 with reference TRBV9 and TRBJ2-5 gives the whole variable domain DSGVTQTPKHLITATGQRVTLRCSPRSGDLSVYWYQQSLDQGLQFLIQYYNGEERAKGNILERFSAQQFPDLHSELNLSSLELGDSALYFCASSAGGLNAGETQYFGPGTRLLVL.

The chain uses TRBV19 and TRBJ1-1, with D maybe TRBD1 (5 bases). The V and J ends lost 6 bases and 0 bases respectively, with 11 bases between them. Germline CDR1 reads LNHDA; CDR2 reads SQIVND (reference sequence). The CDR3 contains 14 residues. The CDR3 is CASRSWGLNTEAFF. CDR3 DNA sequence: TGTGCCAGTAGAAGCTGGGGCCTGAACACTGAAGCTTTCTTT.

The chain uses TRBV4-1 and TRBJ2-3; D is possibly TRBD2 (6 bases). V was shortened by 0 bases and J by 10 bases, with 14 bases between the two germline ends. Germline loops: CDR1 MGHRA, CDR2 YSYEKL. The length of the CDR3 is 14 residues. The CDR3 is CASSQEDGGTAQYF. In DNA form, the CDR3 reads TGCGCCAGCAGCCAAGAAGACGGCGGGACGGCGCAGTATTTT.

As concerns this clone: The DNA is left out, because the CDR3 cannot be placed on it with certainty; the CDR3 is given as TCRdb lists it. This chain uses TRBV21-1 with TRBJ2-1; the table's D gene call, TRBD2, was not cross checked with the DNA. TRBV21-1 is a pseudogene segment. Counting both end residues, the CDR3 totals 16 amino acids. This CDR3 is CASSKVGSGSPLEQFF.